The 24 T cell receptor beta chains below come from one sample, sequenced in a study of T cell repertoires and HLA-DP antigens. The antigens these receptors bind are not known. Data came from immunoSEQ multiplex PCR; TCRdb stores just in-frame clones and leaves some out. Seen here are about 110,000 clones, 90% to 95% observed once, and the top ten hold roughly 0.3%. Sequenced material: CD4+ T cells from PBMCs. These receptors were obtained from a woman younger than 35 in good health and CMV-seronegative.

The chain links TRBV10-3 to TRBJ2-2; the D gene is possibly TRBD1 (5 bases). This CDR3 is 17 amino acids long. The V gene lost 0 bases and the J gene lost 0 bases, with 11 bases spanning the gap. Germline CDR1 reads ENHRY; CDR2 reads SYGVKD. The CDR3 nucleotides are TGTGCCATCAGTGAGTCTTTAGGGGCATCGAACACCGGGGAGCTGTTTTTT. Residues: CAISESLGASNTGELFF.

This chain links TRBV5-1 with TRBJ2-1; D tentatively reads TRBD1 or TRBD2 (5 bases each). The CDR3 is 15 amino acids. Trimming cost V 5 bases and J 0 bases, with 12 bases left between them. Germline V gene lookup returns CDR1 SGHRS and CDR2 YFSETQ. Written as DNA, the CDR3 is TGCGCCAGCAGTGATGGGACGGCCTCCTACAATGAGCAGTTCTTC. Translation gives CASSDGTASYNEQFF.

Only a few counts were recorded for this clone. The CDR3 region is CASSFSLGLRRGADTQYF. As DNA, the CDR3 is TGTGCCAGCAGTTTTAGTTTGGGTCTCCGGCGGGGCGCAGATACGCAGTATTTT. The V gene is TRBV27, the J gene TRBJ2-3; D may be TRBD2 (6 bases). Trimming took off 3 bases at V and 4 bases at J, with 23 bases between the two ends. The CDR3 totals 18 residues. Germline CDR1 reads MNHEY; CDR2 reads SMNVEV (reference sequence).

This chain uses TRBV28 with TRBJ2-1; perhaps TRBD2 as D (6 bases). The ends were cut back, 3 bases at V and 11 bases at J, with 11 bases in the middle. Germline assignment: CDR1 MDHEN and CDR2 SYDVKM. The CDR3 consists of 12 residues. The CDR3 reads CASSFSGYKQFF. DNA of the CDR3: TGTGCCAGCAGTTTCAGCGGGTATAAGCAGTTCTTC.

The chain joins TRBV5-5 to TRBJ2-3; TRBD2 is a possible D gene (5 bases). The CDR3 totals 15 residues. From germline, CDR1 is SGHKS and CDR2 YYEKEE (reference sequence). The V and J ends lost 0 bases and 4 bases respectively, with 12 bases between them. The CDR3 region has the DNA TGTGCCAGCAGCTTGGGAGGGATCCGCGCAGATACGCAGTATTTT. It yields the protein CASSLGGIRADTQYF.

V usage is TRBV28 and J usage is TRBJ2-5; D ambiguous. Per the germline V gene, CDR1 is MDHEN and CDR2 is SYDVKM. The CDR3 runs 12 residues. Between the trimmed V and J ends, which lost 8 bases and 7 bases, there was a span of 14 bases. The CDR3 here is CASSPPAGTQYF. In DNA, the CDR3 is TGTGCCAGCTCCCCGCCGGCCGGGACCCAGTACTTC. Together with reference TRBV28 and TRBJ2-5, the CDR3 gives the full variable domain: DVKVTQSSRYLVKRTGEKVFLECVQDMDHENMFWYRQDPGLGLRLIYFSYDVKMKEKGDIPEGYSVSREKKERFSLILESASTNQTSMYLCASSPPAGTQYFGPGTRLLVL.

The gene calls are TRBV11-1 and TRBJ2-2; 8 bases map to TRBD1. The CDR3 contains 14 residues. The V and J ends lost 5 bases and 6 bases, in that order; junction bases with no gene match: 5. Germline-derived CDR1 and CDR2 are SGHAT and FQDESV (reference sequence). The CDR3 region has the DNA TGTGCCAGCAGCCCGGCAGGGGGCGCCGGGGAGCTGTTTTTT. This sequence encodes CASSPAGGAGELFF.

The rearrangement uses TRBV19 and TRBJ2-2; the D is unclear. CDR1 LNHDA and CDR2 SQIVND come from the germline V gene (reference sequence). The CDR3 totals 14 residues. V was clipped by 6 bases and J by 0 bases, with 8 bases between them. The CDR3 DNA follows: TGTGCCAGTAGCAGCGATACGAACACCGGGGAGCTGTTTTTT. It translates to CASSSDTNTGELFF.

V usage is TRBV6-6 and J usage is TRBJ2-5, with D perhaps given as TRBD1 or TRBD2 (6 bases each). The germline CDR1 and CDR2 sequences are MNHNY and SVGAGI (reference sequence). With 10 bases removed from V and 2 bases from J, the gap between germline ends came to 14 bases. The CDR3 covers 13 residues. CDR3 DNA sequence: TGTGCCACCAACCCGGGGGCACAAGAGACCCAGTACTTC. Protein product: CATNPGAQETQYF.

This rearrangement joins TRBV11-2 to TRBJ1-5, with D unclear. CDR3 length equals 13 residues. Trimming pared 0 bases from V and 6 bases from J, leaving 6 bases between. Germline CDR1 SGHAT, CDR2 FQNNGV. CDR3 residues: CASSLEAAQPQHF. CDR3 DNA sequence: TGTGCCAGCAGCTTAGAGGCGGCTCAGCCCCAGCATTTT.

This clone was observed once. The chain recombines TRBV18 with TRBJ1-1; D uncertain. The V end was cut by 4 bases, the J end by 1 base, with 7 bases between. Germline CDR1 KGHSH, CDR2 LQKENI. The length of the CDR3 is 13 residues. The CDR3 region is CASSLDTNTEAFF. In DNA, the CDR3 is TGTGCCAGCTCACTTGATACGAACACTGAAGCTTTCTTT.

This clone showed up many times. The chain combines TRBV10-3 with TRBJ1-2; 9 bases fit TRBD1. Germline V gene data show CDR1 as ENHRY and CDR2 as SYGVKD. The CDR3 has 14 amino acids. The junction had 5 bases not matched to a gene; V was cut back by 7 bases and J by 2 bases. DNA for the CDR3: TGTGCCATCAACTTTGACAGGGGGAACTATGGCTACACCTTC. This codes for CAINFDRGNYGYTF.

V usage is TRBV5-1 and J usage is TRBJ1-2; perhaps TRBD1 as D (5 bases). V was cut by 4 bases and J by 2 bases, with 15 bases left in between. Germline loops: CDR1 SGHRS, CDR2 YFSETQ. CDR3 length equals 15 residues. In DNA, the CDR3 is TGCGCCAGCAGCCCGCATATCCGGGACAACTATGGCTACACCTTC. Translating gives CASSPHIRDNYGYTF. The full variable domain, with the rest looked up from reference TRBV5-1 and TRBJ1-2, is KAGVTQTPRYLIKTRGQQVTLSCSPISGHRSVSWYQQTPGQGLQFLFEYFSETQRNKGNFPGRFSGRQFSNSRSEMNVSTLELGDSALYLCASSPHIRDNYGYTFGSGTRLTVV.

The chain uses TRBV19 and TRBJ1-6; TRBD1 aligns across 10 bases. The CDR3 is 15 amino acids. The germline V gene has CDR1 LNHDA and CDR2 SQIVND (reference sequence). V lost 7 bases and J lost 8; bases outside the gene matches: 8. The CDR3 reads CASMGTGVFYSPLHF. The CDR3 DNA follows: TGTGCCAGTATGGGGACAGGGGTTTTTTATTCACCCCTCCACTTT.

The chain's CDR3 is CAISGSSGEQYV. The CDR3 bases are TGTGCCATCAGTGGTTCGTCAGGGGAGCAGTACGTC. The chain recombines TRBV10-3 with TRBJ2-7, with D possibly matching TRBD1 (5 bases). The CDR3 totals 12 residues. Between the trimmed V and J ends, which lost 4 bases and 7 bases, there was a span of 11 bases. CDR1 ENHRY and CDR2 SYGVKD come from the germline V gene.

The chain uses TRBV5-6 and TRBJ1-5, with a weak D call TRBD1 (5 bases). This CDR3 is 13 amino acids long. V was pared by 2 bases and J by 5 bases, with 8 bases between. In germline, CDR1 is SGHDT, CDR2 YYEEEE. The CDR3 nucleotides read TGTGCCAGCAGCTTCCAGGGATATCAGCCCCAGCATTTT. Protein sequence: CASSFQGYQPQHF. The variable domain in full, completed from reference TRBV5-6 and TRBJ1-5, reads DAGVTQSPTHLIKTRGQQVTLRCSPKSGHDTVSWYQQALGQGPQFIFQYYEEEERQRGNFPDRFSGHQFPNYSSELNVNALLLGDSALYLCASSFQGYQPQHFGDGTRLSIL.

The rearrangement uses TRBV5-4 and TRBJ2-7; D not resolved. This CDR3 contains 13 residues. Deletions cut 2 bases from V and 2 bases from J, with 8 bases between. CDR1 is SGHNT, CDR2 YYREEE, per germline (reference sequence). CDR3 residues: CASSLGIAYEQYF. CDR3 nucleotides: TGTGCCAGCAGCTTAGGGATCGCCTACGAGCAGTACTTC.

J is TRBJ1-4 and V is TRBV15; no definite D call. V was pared by 1 base and J by 0 bases, with 9 bases between. The CDR3 contains 16 residues. The germline gives CDR1 LNHNV, CDR2 YYDKDF (reference sequence). CDR3 residues: CATSRAPSATNEKLFF. Here the CDR3 DNA reads TGTGCCACCAGCAGAGCCCCATCTGCAACTAATGAAAAACTGTTTTTT.

This clone showed up just once. V is TRBV5-1 and J is TRBJ1-1; 8 bases match TRBD1. The CDR3 has 13 amino acids. Per germline, CDR1 SGHRS and CDR2 YFSETQ. The V gene end was trimmed by 3 bases and the J gene end by 10 bases; junction bases not matched to a gene: 8. The CDR3 sequence is CASSSVVRGPAFF. The CDR3 DNA sequence: TGCGCCAGCAGCTCCGTCGTCAGGGGGCCAGCTTTCTTT.

The chain uses TRBV19 and TRBJ2-1; no firm D call. The CDR3 runs to 13 residues. Trimming cost V 3 bases and J 8 bases, with 11 bases left between them. Germline loops: CDR1 LNHDA, CDR2 SQIVND (reference sequence). DNA for the CDR3: TGTGCCAGTAGTATCGCAGGTTGGGATGAGCAGTTCTTC. Translating gives CASSIAGWDEQFF.

The rearrangement uses TRBV6-1 and TRBJ2-3; tentative D call: TRBD1 (8 bases). The germline gives CDR1 MNHNS, CDR2 SASEGT. The CDR3 extends over 16 amino acids. V was pared by 4 bases and J by 5 bases, with 19 bases between. In DNA form, the CDR3 reads TGTGCCAGCAGTGCACAGGGGGAGGGTGTTGTAGATACGCAGTATTTT. Protein sequence: CASSAQGEGVVDTQYF.

The gene calls are TRBV7-2 and TRBJ2-1; D unclear. The V end lost 1 base, the J end lost 8 bases, and 9 bases lay between the germline ends. Germline V gene data show CDR1 as SGHTA and CDR2 as FQGNSA. The CDR3 contains 13 residues. CDR3 coding DNA: TGTGCCAGCAGCTTAGAATTGGGGTATGAGCAGTTCTTC. This sequence encodes CASSLELGYEQFF.

The chain has TRBV19 and TRBJ1-1; tentative D call: TRBD1 (6 bases). V lost 6 bases, J lost 12 bases, and 14 bases lay in between. Germline CDR1 LNHDA, CDR2 SQIVND (reference sequence). CDR3 length: 11 residues. The CDR3: CASSLDRFSFF. CDR3 coding DNA: TGTGCCAGTAGCCTCGACAGGTTCTCTTTCTTT.

The V call is TRBV2, the J call TRBJ2-1; TRBD1 or TRBD2 may be the D gene (5 bases each). V gave up 9 bases and J gave up 6 bases, with 15 bases separating them. The CDR3 contains 13 residues. Germline V lookup: CDR1 SNHLY, CDR2 FYNNEI. In DNA, the CDR3 is TGTGCCAGGGGGGAGAGTCTAGGCAATGAGCAGTTCTTC. Encoded protein: CARGESLGNEQFF. Full variable domain (remainder filled in from reference TRBV2 and TRBJ2-1): EPEVTQTPSHQVTQMGQEVILRCVPISNHLYFYWYRQILGQKVEFLVSFYNNEISEKSEIFDDQFSVERPDGSNFTLKIRSTKLEDSAMYFCARGESLGNEQFFGPGTRLTVL.